This entry features one TCR beta chain sequence. The entry originates in a study of shared clonotypes between healthy human individuals. TCRdb's copy holds only in-frame clones and misses some; the assay was immunoSEQ multiplex PCR. The sample consists of about 490,000 clones, 70% to 85% of them appearing once. CDR1 MNHEY and CDR2 SMNVEV come from the germline V gene (reference sequence). Germline trimming cut 2 bases from V and 11 bases from J; bases unmatched to any gene: 15. The CDR3 spans 16 residues. V is TRBV27 and J is TRBJ2-7, with 10 bases aligning to TRBD1. The sequencing input was PBMCs. This TCR came from a woman in her thirties or forties in good health. Some clones in this sample may be carry-over from other donors' samples. The CDR3 bases are TGTGCCAGCAGTTTAACCCCATTGACAGGGGGCGTGAGTGAGTACTTC. Translating it yields CASSLTPLTGGVSEYF.